Listed below are T cell receptor beta chains from one sample, sequenced in a study of graft-versus-host responses after intestinal transplantation. The antigens for these receptors are not known. Some clones are missing from TCRdb's copy, which holds only in-frame ones; the method was immunoSEQ multiplex PCR. The sample lists tens of thousands of clones, over 85% occurring once. Source: unstimulated CD4+ T cells sorted from spleen or lymph node cells, taken before intestinal transplant. The receptors were sampled from a human donor who received an intestinal transplant. The CDR3 runs from the conserved cysteine through the conserved F or W. The D gene is left open where the match is weak. Where a row states a size, it is once, few, many or the class of an expanded clone; other rows omit it.

clone size | J gene | V gene | D gene | CDR3 length | CDR3 protein | CDR3 DNA
. | TRBJ1-1 | TRBV11-2 | TRBD1 | 14 | CASSNRGGNTEAFF | TGTGCCAGCAGTAACAGGGGGGGGAACACTGAAGCTTTCTTT
. | TRBJ2-7 | TRBV11-2 | . | 15 | CASSLIWGGTYEQYF | TGTGCCAGCAGCTTAATTTGGGGCGGTACCTACGAGCAGTACTTC
. | TRBJ2-7 | TRBV4-1 | . | 15 | CASSQGSGYSYEQYF | TGCGCCAGCAGCCAAGGGTCAGGCTATTCCTACGAGCAGTACTTC
. | TRBJ2-1 | TRBV18 | TRBD2 | 19 | CASSPPGLAGGPSRREQFF | TGTGCCAGCTCACCACCGGGACTAGCGGGAGGGCCCTCCCGAAGGGAGCAGTTCTTC
once | TRBJ2-2 | TRBV9 | . | 16 | CASSVGPGPVTGELFF | TGTGCCAGCAGCGTAGGGCCCGGCCCAGTCACCGGGGAGCTGTTTTTT
. | TRBJ2-1 | TRBV7-9 | TRBD2 | 15 | CASIRLAGGGNEQFF | TGTGCCAGCATCCGATTAGCGGGAGGAGGCAATGAGCAGTTCTTC
once | TRBJ1-2 | TRBV6-5 | TRBD1 | 14 | CASSPHEDREGYTF | TGTGCCAGCAGTCCCCACGAGGACAGGGAGGGCTACACCTTC
. | TRBJ2-7 | TRBV2 | TRBD2 | 13 | CASIAGVGYEQYF | TGTGCCAGTATAGCGGGAGTTGGCTACGAGCAGTACTTC
. | TRBJ1-5 | TRBV6-1 | . | 14 | CASSGTSREQPQHF | TGTGCCAGCAGTGGGACTTCGCGGGAACAGCCCCAGCATTTT
once | TRBJ2-1 | TRBV9 | TRBD2 | 15 | CASSGGGSSYNEQFF | TGTGCCAGCAGCGGGGGGGGGTCCTCCTACAATGAGCAGTTCTTC
. | TRBJ1-2 | TRBV4-1 | TRBD1 | 16 | CASSQEGNRGTYGYTF | TGCGCCAGCAGCCAAGAGGGGAACAGGGGAACGTATGGCTACACCTTC
. | TRBJ1-5 | TRBV18 | TRBD1 | 15 | CASSPGQGENQPQHF | TGTGCCAGCTCACCGGGACAGGGGGAAAATCAGCCCCAGCATTTT
once | TRBJ2-3 | TRBV7-2 | . | 11 | CASSFSDTQYF | TGTGCCAGCAGCTTTTCAGATACGCAGTATTTT
. | TRBJ2-7 | TRBV7-8 | TRBD1 | 13 | CASSRDRGYEQYF | TGTGCCAGCAGCCGGGACAGGGGCTACGAGCAGTACTTC
. | TRBJ1-2 | TRBV7-3 | . | 12 | CASSLTGGGYTF | TGTGCCAGCAGCTTAACGGGAGGTGGCTACACCTTC
. | TRBJ2-3 | TRBV7-2 | TRBD1 | 17 | CASSSRQGAMRSDTQYF | TGTGCCAGCAGCTCAAGACAGGGGGCCATGAGGTCAGATACGCAGTATTTT
few | TRBJ2-7 | TRBV5-1 | TRBD1 | 16 | CASSLGLRQGRYEQYF | TGCGCCAGCAGCTTGGGCCTGAGACAGGGTCGGTACGAGCAGTACTTC